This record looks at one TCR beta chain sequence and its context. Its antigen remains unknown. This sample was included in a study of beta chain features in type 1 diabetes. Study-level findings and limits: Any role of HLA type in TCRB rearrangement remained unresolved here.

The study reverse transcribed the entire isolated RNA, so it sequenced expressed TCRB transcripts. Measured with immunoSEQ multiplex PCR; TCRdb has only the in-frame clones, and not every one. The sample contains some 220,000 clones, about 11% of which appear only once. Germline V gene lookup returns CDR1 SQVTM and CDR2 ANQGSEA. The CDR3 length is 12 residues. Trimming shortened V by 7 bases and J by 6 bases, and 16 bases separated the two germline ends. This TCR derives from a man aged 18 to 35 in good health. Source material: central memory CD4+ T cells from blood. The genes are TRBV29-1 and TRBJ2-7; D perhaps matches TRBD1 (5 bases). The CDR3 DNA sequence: TGCAGCGGGGGCCCTCTGGACGGCGAGCAGTACTTC. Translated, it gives CSGGPLDGEQYF.